One and the same sample provided the 31 T cell receptor beta chains below, sequenced in a study of blood T cells in healthy people across ages. Primers used in a second PCR of about 7 to 12 cycles were a sample-barcoded 5' primer and a J-beta primer mix. A single record per CDR3 protein comes from TCRdb applying MiXCR to the 5' RACE reads. The table includes 600,000 or so distinct CDR3 sequences, 45% to 55% detected once. Specimen: blood. These receptors were taken from a man older than 75 in good health.

V and J are TRBV12-3 or TRBV12-4 and TRBJ1-6, with D possibly TRBD1 on 6 matching bases. CDR3 length: 15 amino acids. The V and J ends lost 6 bases and 6 bases respectively, with 15 bases between them. The CDR3: CASSPQGIRNSPLHF. CDR3 nucleotide sequence: TGTGCCAGCAGCCCCCAGGGGATCCGTAATTCACCCCTCCACTTT.

V gene TRBV28 combines with J gene TRBJ2-7; 13 nucleotides match TRBD2. Trimming at V came to 4 bases and at J to 3 bases, leaving 12 bases not matched to a gene. Germline V gene lookup returns CDR1 MDHEN and CDR2 SYDVKM. CDR3 length: 18 amino acids. The CDR3 region is CASSYPGLAGTGGYEQYF. As DNA, the CDR3 is TGTGCCAGCAGTTATCCGGGACTAGCGGGAACGGGGGGCTACGAGCAGTACTTC.

This chain connects TRBV7-9 to TRBJ2-7; D is unclear. CDR3 length: 13 amino acids. Trimming shortened V by 1 base and J by 5 bases, and 9 bases separated the two germline ends. CDR1 is SEHNR, CDR2 FQNEAQ, per germline (reference sequence). This CDR3 is CASSLDLGNEQYF. In nucleotides, the CDR3 is TGTGCCAGCAGCTTAGACCTGGGAAACGAGCAGTACTTC.

The CDR3 DNA follows: TGCAGTGCTAGAGGACTAGCGCAGGATTACAATGAGCAGTTCTTC. This gives the protein CSARGLAQDYNEQFF. The J gene is TRBJ2-1, the V gene TRBV20-1; 8 bases align to TRBD2. This CDR3 is built from 15 residues. V shed 1 base and J 4 bases; nucleotides not matched to a gene: 6. Germline values: CDR1 DFQATT, CDR2 SNEGSKA (reference sequence).

In its sample, this clonotype was seen many times. The chain couples TRBV6-6 to TRBJ2-7, with D possibly matching TRBD2 (5 bases). The CDR3 consists of 13 residues. Germline V gene sequence: CDR1 MNHNY, CDR2 SVGAGI (reference sequence). V lost 8 bases, J lost 4 bases, and 15 bases lay in between. The DNA of the CDR3 is TGTGCCAGCCTTCCCGGGATGGGGTACGAGCAGTACTTC. Amino acid sequence: CASLPGMGYEQYF.

This clonotype was seen a few times. This chain joins TRBV5-1 and TRBJ2-1; D unclear. V was shortened by 0 bases and J by 2 bases, with 9 bases between the two germline ends. Germline-derived CDR1 and CDR2 are SGHRS and YFSETQ. The CDR3 runs 15 residues. Written as DNA, the CDR3 is TGCGCCAGCAGCTTGGACACGACCACCTACAATGAGCAGTTCTTC. Translated, it gives CASSLDTTTYNEQFF. The complete variable domain, with remaining parts taken from reference TRBV5-1 and TRBJ2-1, reads KAGVTQTPRYLIKTRGQQVTLSCSPISGHRSVSWYQQTPGQGLQFLFEYFSETQRNKGNFPGRFSGRQFSNSRSEMNVSTLELGDSALYLCASSLDTTTYNEQFFGPGTRLTVL.

The J gene is TRBJ2-4, the V gene TRBV7-2, with TRBD2 matching 11 bases. There are 17 residues in the CDR3. Germline-derived CDR1 and CDR2 are SGHTA and FQGNSA. J lost 13 bases, V lost 5 bases, and 19 bases had no gene match. The CDR3 spells CASSLSGGATMGWEQYF. The DNA of the CDR3 is TGTGCCAGCAGCCTTAGCGGGGGGGCTACGATGGGGTGGGAGCAGTACTTC.

This clonotype showed up just a few times. The rearrangement uses TRBV20-1 and TRBJ2-3; tentative D call: TRBD1 (5 bases). The germline V gene encodes CDR1 DFQATT and CDR2 SNEGSKA (reference sequence). The CDR3 has 14 amino acids. The V end lost 1 base, the J end lost 6 bases, and 14 bases lay between the germline ends. The DNA of the CDR3 is TGCAGTGCTAGAGGCGACAGCTTCGACGATACGCAGTATTTT. Its translation is CSARGDSFDDTQYF.

This clonotype was picked up a small number of times. The gene calls are TRBV7-3 and TRBJ2-5; TRBD1 might be the D (6 bases). Trimming took 4 bases from V and 5 from J, leaving 11 bases between them. The CDR3 is 13 residues long. Germline CDR1 is SGHTA and CDR2 is FQGTGA. The chain's CDR3 is CASSYNRDETQYF. In DNA, the CDR3 is TGTGCCAGCAGCTACAACAGGGATGAGACCCAGTACTTC. Looking up the rest from reference TRBV7-3 and TRBJ2-5 gives the full variable domain: GAGVSQTPSNKVTEKGKYVELRCDPISGHTALYWYRQSLGQGPEFLIYFQGTGAADDSGLPNDRFFAVRPEGSVSTLKIQRTERGDSAVYLCASSYNRDETQYFGPGTRLLVL.

Here the CDR3 DNA reads TGTGCCACCAGTGCTGTTGGGGCGGGGCACAATCAGCCCCAGCATTTT. This translates into CATSAVGAGHNQPQHF. The V gene is TRBV24-1, the J gene TRBJ1-5, with a tentative D call TRBD1 (5 bases). Germline V gene lookup returns CDR1 KGHDR and CDR2 SFDVKD. The CDR3 covers 16 residues. Trimming removed 5 bases at V and 3 bases at J, with 16 bases between.

The genes are TRBV14 and TRBJ2-1, with D hard to call. Trimming took 2 bases from V and 10 from J, leaving 9 bases between them. The germline V gene encodes CDR1 SGHDN and CDR2 FVKESK. The CDR3 extends over 12 amino acids. The CDR3 is CASSQLSKEQFF. The CDR3 DNA reads as TGTGCCAGCAGCCAACTGTCCAAGGAGCAGTTCTTC.

V usage is TRBV12-3 or TRBV12-4 and J usage is TRBJ2-5; D may be TRBD2 (6 bases). The J call may be faulty, since TRBJ2-7 better matches the DNA end. The length of the CDR3 is 14 residues. The CDR3 coding sequence is TGTGCCAGCAGTCAGCCCAACGGGGGTTTCGAGCAGTACTTC. Residues: CASSQPNGGFEQYF.

Many counts were recorded for this clonotype. The chain carries TRBV29-1 and TRBJ2-5; D gene uncertain. The germline V gene encodes CDR1 SQVTM and CDR2 ANQGSEA. Trimming removed 6 bases at V and 4 bases at J, with 15 bases between. This CDR3 comprises 13 residues. CDR3 DNA: TGCAGCGTACCCGCCCACGGCCGAGAGACCCAGTACTTC. It codes for CSVPAHGRETQYF.

The genes are TRBV12-3 or TRBV12-4 and TRBJ2-3, with D tentatively TRBD1 (6 bases). V was pared by 5 bases and J by 2 bases, with 14 bases between. The CDR3 runs 15 residues. The CDR3 loop is CASSPQGSYTDTQYF. The CDR3 nucleotides are TGTGCCAGCAGTCCCCAGGGGTCTTACACAGATACGCAGTATTTT.

The chain couples TRBV20-1 to TRBJ1-2; 7 bases fit TRBD1. J gave up 4 bases and V 1 base, and 9 bases lay outside the gene matches. The CDR3 length is 15 residues. Germline V CDR1 and CDR2: DFQATT, SNEGSKA (reference sequence). The CDR3 sequence is CSARGVGQRGYGYTF. DNA of the CDR3: TGCAGTGCTAGAGGCGTGGGACAGAGGGGCTATGGCTACACCTTC.

In this sample, this clonotype turned up a few times. V is TRBV5-1 and J is TRBJ2-5; D may be TRBD1 or TRBD2 (5 bases each). The V and J ends lost 1 base and 1 base respectively, with 11 bases between them. CDR1 SGHRS and CDR2 YFSETQ come from the germline V gene. The CDR3 has 15 amino acids. CDR3 sequence: CASSLRGSVQETQYF. The CDR3 DNA is TGCGCCAGCAGCTTGAGGGGTAGCGTCCAAGAGACCCAGTACTTC. The full variable domain, in which reference TRBV5-1 and TRBJ2-5 provide the parts outside the CDR3, is KAGVTQTPRYLIKTRGQQVTLSCSPISGHRSVSWYQQTPGQGLQFLFEYFSETQRNKGNFPGRFSGRQFSNSRSEMNVSTLELGDSALYLCASSLRGSVQETQYFGPGTRLLVL.

The chain employs TRBV7-2 and TRBJ2-1; 11 bases line up with TRBD2. V lost 0 bases, J lost 5 bases, and 0 bases stayed unmatched. Germline CDR1 is SGHTA and CDR2 is FQGNSA. There are 15 residues in the CDR3. DNA for the CDR3: TGTGCCAGCAGCTTAGCGGGACTAGCGGACAATGAGCAGTTCTTC. Its protein is CASSLAGLADNEQFF.

This chain joins TRBV3-1 and TRBJ2-3; the match to TRBD2 covers 11 bases. CDR3 length: 14 amino acids. Germline CDR1 reads LGHDT; CDR2 reads YNNKEL (reference sequence). Trimming removed 3 bases from V and 14 bases from J; junction bases left unmatched: 10. The DNA of the CDR3 is TGTGCCAGCAGCCATGCCCGGGTAGCGGGAGGGTGGTATTTT. As protein: CASSHARVAGGWYF.

This clonotype showed up just a few times. The chain carries TRBV4-1 and TRBJ2-5, with TRBD2 identical over 7 bases. Looked up from germline, CDR1 is MGHRA and CDR2 is YSYEKL. V lost 0 bases and J lost 2; bases outside the gene matches: 6. The CDR3 loop spans 16 amino acids. CDR3 in DNA: TGCGCCAGCAGCCAAGAGGGTCTAGCGGCTCAAGAGACCCAGTACTTC. It translates to CASSQEGLAAQETQYF.

This clonotype has a handful of counts. The rearrangement joins TRBV6-2 or TRBV6-3 to TRBJ2-7; 14 nucleotides agree with TRBD2. The ends lost 2 bases at V and 2 bases at J; junction bases unmatched: 5. The germline V gene has CDR1 MNHEY and CDR2 SVGEGT. The CDR3 sequence is 17 residues long. CDR3 nucleotide sequence: TGTGCCAGCAGTTACGGACTAGCGGGAGGCCTAACCTACGAGCAGTACTTC. Translation: CASSYGLAGGLTYEQYF.

This clonotype was seen a few times. This chain joins TRBV7-9 and TRBJ2-5, with D perhaps TRBD1 (6 bases). From germline, CDR1 is SEHNR and CDR2 FQNEAQ (reference sequence). V was trimmed by 5 bases and J by 1 base, leaving 14 bases between them. This CDR3 has 15 amino acids. CDR3 residues: CASSPTGWIQETQYF. CDR3 in DNA: TGTGCCAGCAGCCCGACAGGATGGATCCAAGAGACCCAGTACTTC.

This clonotype was counted a few times. The gene calls are TRBV7-3 and TRBJ1-1; 7 bases line up with TRBD1. V dropped 5 bases and J dropped 4; count of bases not matched to a gene: 10. The CDR3 is 15 residues long. Germline V gene data show CDR1 as SGHTA and CDR2 as FQGTGA. The CDR3 sequence is CASSAWTTGPTEAFF. The CDR3 nucleotides read TGTGCCAGCAGCGCCTGGACGACAGGGCCCACTGAAGCTTTCTTT.

This clonotype appeared many times. The chain uses TRBV6-5 and TRBJ2-1; no definite D call. V was cut by 0 bases and J by 6 bases, with 6 bases left in between. Germline V gene lookup returns CDR1 MNHEY and CDR2 SVGAGI. There are 13 residues in the CDR3. The CDR3 is CASSYSRSNEQFF. In DNA form, the CDR3 reads TGTGCCAGCAGTTACTCTAGATCCAATGAGCAGTTCTTC.

Here the CDR3 reads CAIRRGDTHEQFF. In nucleotides, the CDR3 is TGTGCCATTCGAAGGGGGGATACCCATGAGCAGTTCTTC. J is TRBJ2-1 and V is TRBV10-3; either TRBD1 or TRBD2 may fit D (6 bases each). V lost 9 bases and J lost 8, with 17 bases in between. The CDR3 length is 13 residues. CDR1 ENHRY and CDR2 SYGVKD come from the germline V gene.

This clonotype has only a few counts. This sequence joins TRBV6-1 and TRBJ2-7, with D uncertain. Germline V gives CDR1 MNHNS, CDR2 SASEGT. The CDR3 is 17 amino acids. V was shortened by 2 bases and J by 2 bases, with 19 bases between the two germline ends. The DNA for the CDR3 is TGTGCCAGCAGTGAAATGGTTAGTGCGGAGAAAACCTACGAGCAGTACTTC. This translates into CASSEMVSAEKTYEQYF.

Comment on this clonotype: This may stem from a read error, because a much larger clone lies one nucleotide away. The chain joins TRBV12-3 or TRBV12-4 to TRBJ1-2; D possibly corresponds to TRBD1 (6 bases). The CDR3 has 12 residues. CDR3 in amino acids: CVSSSGVGGYTF. The CDR3 DNA follows: TGTGTCAGCAGTTCAGGGGTTGGTGGCTACACCTTC.

The V gene is TRBV25-1, the J gene TRBJ2-1, with 10 nucleotides matching TRBD2. In germline, CDR1 is MGHDK, CDR2 SYGVNS. This CDR3 has 14 amino acids. Trimming removed 6 bases from V and 5 bases from J; junction bases left unmatched: 4. The CDR3 is CASRGTSANNEQFF. The CDR3 nucleotides read TGTGCCAGCAGAGGGACTAGCGCAAACAATGAGCAGTTCTTC.

This rearrangement joins TRBV25-1 to TRBJ2-1, with 8 bases lining up with TRBD2. Matching the DNA end better, TRBJ2-7 makes the J call doubtful. Germline CDR1 is MGHDK and CDR2 is SYGVNS. The CDR3 contains 16 residues. DNA of the CDR3: TGTGCCAGCAAAGATACAGGGCGGGGGGACTTGAATGAGCAGTACTTC. It codes for CASKDTGRGDLNEQYF.

The chain combines TRBV7-9 with TRBJ2-7; perhaps TRBD1 as D (6 bases). CDR1 SEHNR and CDR2 FQNEAQ come from the germline V gene (reference sequence). The CDR3 contains 14 residues. V lost 1 base to trimming and J lost 2 bases, with 9 bases between them. In DNA form, the CDR3 reads TGTGCCAGCAGCTTAGGGACAGCCGCCTACGAGCAGTACTTC. The encoded protein is CASSLGTAAYEQYF.

This clonotype was recorded a few times. The chain joins TRBV6-1 to TRBJ2-3; D gene unclear. The CDR3 loop spans 16 amino acids. Deletions cut 2 bases from V and 4 bases from J, with 16 bases between. From germline, CDR1 is MNHNS and CDR2 SASEGT. Here the CDR3 DNA reads TGTGCCAGCAGTGAACTCGGTTTGGTCGGCCCAGATACGCAGTATTTT. Amino acid sequence: CASSELGLVGPDTQYF.

The chain links TRBV6-2 or TRBV6-3 to TRBJ2-4, with TRBD2 as a possible D gene (5 bases). The J call may be faulty, since TRBJ2-7 better matches the DNA end. This CDR3 is 13 amino acids long. Germline V gene data show CDR1 as MNHEY and CDR2 as SVGEGT. CDR3: CASRIPAGGEQYF. Here the CDR3 DNA reads TGTGCCAGCAGGATCCCGGCAGGAGGCGAGCAGTACTTC.